The 26 T cell receptor beta chains in this list originate from one sample, sequenced in a study of shared clonotypes between healthy human individuals. The method was immunoSEQ multiplex PCR; TCRdb's version includes in-frame clones alone and lacks a portion of them. The repertoire has about 1,800,000 clones, about 95% of them found once; the top ten carry more than 0.9%. CD8 cells regarded as naive lacked CD45RO, were positively chosen for CCR7, and omitted terminally differentiated effector memory CD45RA+ cells. Sequenced: naive CD8+ T cells sorted from blood. These receptors all stem from a man younger than 35 in good health.

The V and J genes are TRBV5-8 and TRBJ2-7, with D unresolved. Germline CDR1 and CDR2: SGHTS and YDEGEE. The V end lost 2 bases, the J end lost 3 bases, and 9 bases lay between the germline ends. The CDR3 runs to 13 residues. The CDR3 DNA is TGTGCCAGCAGCTTTGTGGGGATCTACGAGCAGTACTTC. Protein: CASSFVGIYEQYF.

The rearrangement links TRBV7-9 to TRBJ1-5; D is ambiguous. The CDR3 length is 12 residues. From germline, CDR1 is SEHNR and CDR2 FQNEAQ (reference sequence). Trimming shortened V by 4 bases and J by 5 bases, and 6 bases separated the two germline ends. The CDR3 DNA sequence: TGTGCCAGCAGCTATGGGGATCAGCCCCAGCATTTT. Its protein is CASSYGDQPQHF.

The chain uses TRBV7-9 and TRBJ2-7, with TRBD2 matching 11 bases. Looked up from germline, CDR1 is SEHNR and CDR2 is FQNEAQ (reference sequence). The CDR3 spans 18 residues. V lost 5 bases, J lost 2 bases, and 14 bases stayed unmatched. CDR3 sequence reads: CASSPPGLAASTPYEQYF. In DNA, the CDR3 is TGTGCCAGCAGCCCACCGGGACTAGCGGCCTCGACCCCCTACGAGCAGTACTTC.

This rearrangement joins TRBV6-5 to TRBJ2-7; no clear D. Germline V gene sequence: CDR1 MNHEY, CDR2 SVGAGI. Trimming shortened V by 2 bases and J by 7 bases, and 9 bases separated the two germline ends. The CDR3 consists of 12 residues. The CDR3, as DNA: TGTGCCAGCAGTTACGGCCCTAAGGAGCAGTACTTC. It encodes CASSYGPKEQYF.

The chain carries TRBV11-3 and TRBJ2-7, with TRBD1 identical over 7 bases. V was clipped by 5 bases and J by 3 bases; unmatched bases: 4. The germline CDR1 and CDR2 sequences are SGHNT and YENEEA. The CDR3 extends over 13 amino acids. The CDR3 DNA reads as TGTGCCAGCAGCACCCGGGACAGCTACGAGCAGTACTTC. Protein product: CASSTRDSYEQYF.

The chain links TRBV4-1 to TRBJ2-7, with 9 bases lining up with TRBD2. The CDR3 is 16 residues long. V lost 1 base to trimming and J lost 5 bases; unmatched junction nucleotides: 9. Germline CDR1 is MGHRA and CDR2 is YSYEKL. CDR3 loop: CASSQVAREGKDEQYF. The CDR3 DNA reads TGCGCCAGCAGCCAAGTTGCGCGGGAGGGGAAGGACGAGCAGTACTTC.

CDR3 in amino acids: CASSQVWSGGNEQFF. CDR3 coding DNA: TGCGCCAGCAGCCAAGTTTGGAGCGGCGGCAATGAGCAGTTCTTC. The chain couples TRBV4-3 to TRBJ2-1; weak D call: TRBD2 (5 bases). V was pared by 1 base and J by 6 bases, with 13 bases between. This CDR3 spans 15 amino acids. Germline CDR1 is LGHNA and CDR2 is YSLEER.

This chain uses TRBV27 with TRBJ1-1; 7 nucleotides line up with TRBD1. In germline, CDR1 is MNHEY, CDR2 SMNVEV (reference sequence). J lost 7 bases, V lost 6 bases, and 5 bases had no gene match. The CDR3 is made up of 12 amino acids. Written as DNA, the CDR3 is TGTGCCAGCAGACCACAGGGGCATGAAGCTTTCTTT. Translated: CASRPQGHEAFF.

V gene TRBV11-2 combines with J gene TRBJ2-7, with D unresolved. The CDR3 contains 16 residues. V lost 5 bases, J lost 6 bases, and 23 bases lay in between. CDR1 SGHAT and CDR2 FQNNGV come from the germline V gene. The CDR3, as DNA: TGTGCCAGCAGCCCCCCTGGCCTCGGGCCATTCTCCGAGCAGTACTTC. Translating gives CASSPPGLGPFSEQYF.

The V and J genes are TRBV7-9 and TRBJ2-2; 10 nucleotides line up with TRBD2. The CDR3 is made up of 17 amino acids. Germline trimming cut 6 bases from V and 2 bases from J; bases unmatched to any gene: 9. Germline CDR1 is SEHNR and CDR2 is FQNEAQ (reference sequence). The CDR3 protein is CASRRSGTSVNTGELFF. Written as DNA, the CDR3 is TGTGCCAGCAGACGGTCCGGGACTAGCGTTAACACCGGGGAGCTGTTTTTT.

This chain links TRBV7-8 with TRBJ2-7; weak D call: TRBD2 (6 bases). The V end lost 5 bases, the J end lost 8 bases, and 25 bases lay between the germline ends. Germline-derived CDR1 and CDR2 are SGHVS and FQNEAQ. The CDR3 contains 16 residues. The CDR3 bases are TGTGCCAGCAGCCCAATTAGCGGATCTCCTTCTCATCAGCAGTACTTC. Translating it yields CASSPISGSPSHQQYF.

This clone has a single count. The chain has TRBV27 and TRBJ2-7, with 8 bases fitting TRBD1. The length of the CDR3 is 16 residues. The V and J ends lost 3 bases and 2 bases, in that order; junction bases with no gene match: 9. Germline V CDR1 and CDR2: MNHEY, SMNVEV (reference sequence). CDR3 in amino acids: CASSFSGQETPYEQYF. The CDR3 DNA reads TGTGCCAGCAGTTTCTCGGGACAGGAGACCCCCTACGAGCAGTACTTC.

This clone appeared once. The chain combines TRBV5-4 with TRBJ2-7, with 9 bases matching TRBD2. V lost 2 bases to trimming and J lost 11 bases; unmatched junction nucleotides: 11. CDR3 length: 14 residues. The germline gives CDR1 SGHNT, CDR2 YYREEE (reference sequence). The CDR3 loop is CASSFAGGGALEYF. CDR3 sequence (DNA): TGTGCCAGCAGCTTCGCGGGCGGGGGGGCCTTGGAGTACTTC.

The J gene is TRBJ2-1, the V gene TRBV30, with D possibly being TRBD2 (7 bases). From germline, CDR1 is GTSNPN and CDR2 SVGIG (reference sequence). The CDR3 consists of 15 residues. Deletions cut 4 bases from V and 0 bases from J, with 13 bases between. The CDR3 nucleotides are TGTGCCTGGATGGGGGGGGCAGGCTCCTACAATGAGCAGTTCTTC. Residues: CAWMGGAGSYNEQFF. Full variable domain (outside the CDR3, taken from reference TRBV30 and TRBJ2-1): SQTIHQWPATLVQPVGSPLSLECTVEGTSNPNLYWYRQAAGRGLQLLFYSVGIGQISSEVPQNLSASRPQDRQFILSSKKLLLSDSGFYLCAWMGGAGSYNEQFFGPGTRLTVL.

The V call is TRBV4-1, the J call TRBJ2-1; D uncertain. CDR3 length: 16 amino acids. Germline V gives CDR1 MGHRA, CDR2 YSYEKL. The V end was cut by 4 bases, the J end by 0 bases, with 13 bases between. The CDR3 DNA is TGCGCCAGCAGCCCCACGACTCCCAGCTCCTACAATGAGCAGTTCTTC. Translated, it gives CASSPTTPSSYNEQFF.

This chain connects TRBV9 to TRBJ1-5; the D is unclear. The CDR3 is 14 amino acids. Germline V gives CDR1 SGDLS, CDR2 YYNGEE. V lost 8 bases and J lost 1, with 13 bases in between. CDR3 in DNA: TGTGCCAGAAAGGTCGTAGGGAGCAATCAGCCCCAGCATTTT. Protein sequence: CARKVVGSNQPQHF.

V usage is TRBV5-1 and J usage is TRBJ2-7, with D hard to call. Germline CDR1 reads SGHRS; CDR2 reads YFSETQ. Trimming cost V 4 bases and J 5 bases, with 16 bases left between them. The length of the CDR3 is 14 residues. The CDR3 region is CASSTAYRADEQYF. Here the CDR3 DNA reads TGCGCCAGCAGCACGGCTTATAGGGCCGACGAGCAGTACTTC.

This sequence joins TRBV9 and TRBJ2-2; 9 nucleotides match TRBD2. CDR3 size: 19 residues. The germline gives CDR1 SGDLS, CDR2 YYNGEE. The V gene end was trimmed by 3 bases and the J gene end by 4 bases; junction bases not matched to a gene: 16. Here the CDR3 DNA reads TGTGCCAGCAGCGCCTTCGGGGTAGCGGGAGCGTTGGGCACCGGGGAGCTGTTTTTT. Residues: CASSAFGVAGALGTGELFF.

Comments on this clone: This sample includes further DNA sequences coding for the same CDR3. The rearrangement links TRBV7-9 to TRBJ2-7; D ambiguous. The CDR3 has 11 residues. The germline V gene has CDR1 SEHNR and CDR2 FQNEAQ (reference sequence). The V gene lost 5 bases and the J gene lost 4 bases, with 6 bases spanning the gap. CDR3 region: CASSPLYEQYF. DNA of the CDR3: TGTGCCAGCAGCCCCCTGTACGAGCAGTACTTC.

The chain recombines TRBV30 with TRBJ1-1; D may be TRBD1 (5 bases). This CDR3 spans 14 amino acids. CDR1 and CDR2 (germline): GTSNPN, SVGIG (reference sequence). The V end lost 5 bases, the J end lost 8 bases, and 21 bases lay between the germline ends. This CDR3 reads CAWDGRDYAVEAFF. Here the CDR3 DNA reads TGTGCCTGGGACGGCCGGGACTACGCAGTAGAAGCTTTCTTT.

The V gene is TRBV4-1, the J gene TRBJ2-1, with 12 bases lining up with TRBD1. V shed 4 bases, J shed 10 bases, and the junction held 11 bases outside the gene matches. This CDR3 contains 16 residues. Germline loops: CDR1 MGHRA, CDR2 YSYEKL. The CDR3: CASSPRPGQGAREQFF. The CDR3 region has the DNA TGCGCCAGCAGCCCCCGACCGGGACAGGGGGCGAGGGAGCAGTTCTTC.

V is TRBV5-6 and J is TRBJ2-7; D remains ambiguous. The CDR3 extends over 14 amino acids. V lost 6 bases to trimming and J lost 1 base, with 14 bases between them. CDR1 is SGHDT, CDR2 YYEEEE, per germline. The CDR3 DNA reads as TGTGCCAGCACCCCTGGGGTAGGTTCCTACGAGCAGTACTTC. It is translated as CASTPGVGSYEQYF.

This chain uses TRBV10-3 with TRBJ2-3; 8 bases line up with TRBD2. Germline loops: CDR1 ENHRY, CDR2 SYGVKD. J was trimmed by 2 bases and V by 0 bases; bases with no gene match: 7. CDR3 size: 17 residues. CDR3 in amino acids: CAISESLASGSTDTQYF. In DNA form, the CDR3 reads TGTGCCATCAGTGAGTCGTTGGCTAGCGGGTCCACAGATACGCAGTATTTT.

This chain uses TRBV7-2 with TRBJ2-6; D possibly corresponds to TRBD2 (5 bases). Germline V CDR1 and CDR2: SGHTA, FQGNSA. Trimming cost V 0 bases and J 2 bases, with 8 bases left between them. The CDR3 runs 16 residues. The CDR3 here is CASSLAVATGANVLTF. Written as DNA, the CDR3 is TGTGCCAGCAGCTTAGCGGTAGCGACTGGGGCCAACGTCCTGACTTTC. Variable domain in full (rest from reference TRBV7-2 and TRBJ2-6): GAGVSQSPSNKVTEKGKDVELRCDPISGHTALYWYRQSLGQGLEFLIYFQGNSAPDKSGLPSDRFSAERTGGSVSTLTIQRTQQEDSAVYLCASSLAVATGANVLTFGAGSRLTVL.

The V and J genes are TRBV28 and TRBJ2-2; D is uncertain. CDR1 is MDHEN and CDR2 is SYDVKM in the germline V gene. V lost 5 bases, J lost 4 bases, and 5 bases lay in between. This CDR3 contains 12 residues. CDR3 coding DNA: TGTGCCAGCAGTGATCTCACCGGGGAGCTGTTTTTT. This sequence encodes CASSDLTGELFF.

The V call is TRBV5-5, the J call TRBJ1-5, with a weak D call TRBD1 (5 bases). Trimming stripped 4 bases from V and 0 bases from J, with 20 bases between. Germline CDR1 is SGHKS and CDR2 is YYEKEE (reference sequence). This CDR3 region has 18 residues. In DNA, the CDR3 is TGTGCCAGCAGCGCAGGGTTACAATTCCCTTATAGCAATCAGCCCCAGCATTTT. Amino acid sequence: CASSAGLQFPYSNQPQHF.